This T cell receptor (beta chain) came from a study of T cell repertoires in cytomegalovirus infection. At the level of the study: Recently identified HLA-C-restricted and well-studied HLA-B-restricted CMV epitopes were used. Public TCR beta signature analysis indicated the presence of both CMV infection and matching HLA type.

At least ten counts were recorded for this clonotype. Antigen unknown. V gave up 2 bases and J gave up 2 bases, with 7 bases separating them. The CDR3 has 14 amino acids. Per the germline V gene, CDR1 is SGHVS and CDR2 is FQNEAQ. TCRdb re-analysed the reads in MiXCR, keeping a single row per CDR3 protein. The sample consists of some 920,000 distinct CDR3 sequences, approximately 31% of them appearing once. Study results and caveats: Identification of carriers of CMV plus the relevant HLA was achieved through cumulative public TCR beta family frequency. HLA-C-restricted CMV clonotypes gave the most frequent clonotype in two of eight donors.

The sequence derives from a human donor in good health (CMV status not recorded). Some clones in this sample may be carry-over from other donors' samples. The chain is built from TRBV7-8 and TRBJ2-1; no definite D call. The starting material was cultured CD8+ T cells from PBMCs, obtained from culture after CMV antigen stimulation. CDR3: CASSLRVPYNEQFF. The CDR3 coding sequence is TGTGCCAGCAGCTTACGGGTCCCCTACAATGAGCAGTTCTTC.